The T cell receptor beta chain described here comes from a study of T cells in Graves' hyperthyroidism and ophthalmopathy. Amplified TCR beta CDR3 regions derived from RNA transcripts. An initial round of RT-PCR targeting the TCR CDR3 relied on the HTBI primer set. One entry per CDR3 protein, called by TCRdb with MiXCR from the multiplex PCR reads. This table has nearly 750,000 distinct CDR3 sequences, about 35% appearing once. Reasons for excluding patients were uncontrolled infection, other autoimmune disease, pregnancy or lactation. The CDR3 runs to 13 residues. CDR1 and CDR2 (germline): KGHDR, SFDVKD. With 3 bases removed from V and 11 bases from J, the gap between germline ends came to 15 bases. This clonotype appeared many times.

V usage is TRBV24-1 and J usage is TRBJ1-1, with a weak D call TRBD1 (5 bases). This clonotype originated in a woman aged 35 to 49 with Graves' hyperthyroidism. Sequenced material: blood. The CDR3 bases are TGTGCCACCAGTGATCGGGACGTAAGTGGGGCTTTCTTT. Its translation is CATSDRDVSGAFF.